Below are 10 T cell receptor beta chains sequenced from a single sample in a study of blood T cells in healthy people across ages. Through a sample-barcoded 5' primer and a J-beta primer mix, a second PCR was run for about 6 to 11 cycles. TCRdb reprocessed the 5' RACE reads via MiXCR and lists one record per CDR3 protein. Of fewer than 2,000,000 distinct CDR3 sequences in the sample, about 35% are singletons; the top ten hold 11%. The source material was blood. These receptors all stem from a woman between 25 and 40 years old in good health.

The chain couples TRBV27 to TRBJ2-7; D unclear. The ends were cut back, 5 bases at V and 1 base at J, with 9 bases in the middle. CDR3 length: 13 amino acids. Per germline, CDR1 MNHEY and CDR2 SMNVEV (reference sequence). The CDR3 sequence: CASSLYASYEQYF. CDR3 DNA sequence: TGTGCCAGCAGTCTGTACGCTTCCTACGAGCAGTACTTC.

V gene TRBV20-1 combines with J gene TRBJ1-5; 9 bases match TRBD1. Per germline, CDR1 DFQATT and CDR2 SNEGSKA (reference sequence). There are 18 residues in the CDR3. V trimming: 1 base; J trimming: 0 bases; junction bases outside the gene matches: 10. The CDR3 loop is CSARGATGGFLSNQPQHF. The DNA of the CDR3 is TGCAGTGCTAGAGGTGCGACAGGGGGGTTCCTTAGCAATCAGCCCCAGCATTTT.

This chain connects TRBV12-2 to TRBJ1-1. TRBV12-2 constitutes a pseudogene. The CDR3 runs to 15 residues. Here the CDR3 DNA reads TGTGCAAGTCGCTTAGCGGGGGACTCAGGCACTGAAGCTTTCTTT. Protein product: CASRLAGDSGTEAFF.

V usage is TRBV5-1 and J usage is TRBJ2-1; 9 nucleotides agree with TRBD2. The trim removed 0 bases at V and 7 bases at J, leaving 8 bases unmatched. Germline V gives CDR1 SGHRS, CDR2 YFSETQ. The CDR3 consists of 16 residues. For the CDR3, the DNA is TGCGCCAGCAGCTTGGCAGTTAGCGGGAGTGGGAATGAGCAGTTCTTC. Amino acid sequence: CASSLAVSGSGNEQFF. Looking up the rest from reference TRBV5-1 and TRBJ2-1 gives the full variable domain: KAGVTQTPRYLIKTRGQQVTLSCSPISGHRSVSWYQQTPGQGLQFLFEYFSETQRNKGNFPGRFSGRQFSNSRSEMNVSTLELGDSALYLCASSLAVSGSGNEQFFGPGTRLTVL.

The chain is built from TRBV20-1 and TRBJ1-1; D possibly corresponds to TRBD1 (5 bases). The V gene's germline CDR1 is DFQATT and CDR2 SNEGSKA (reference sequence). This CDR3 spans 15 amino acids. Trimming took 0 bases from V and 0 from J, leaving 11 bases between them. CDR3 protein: CSARENRFLNTEAFF. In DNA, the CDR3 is TGCAGTGCTAGAGAAAACAGGTTTTTGAACACTGAAGCTTTCTTT.

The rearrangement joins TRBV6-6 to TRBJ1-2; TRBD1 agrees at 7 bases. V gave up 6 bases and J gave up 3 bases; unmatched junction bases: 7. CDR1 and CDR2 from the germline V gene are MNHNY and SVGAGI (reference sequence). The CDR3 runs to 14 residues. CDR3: CASRGGQSHYGYTF. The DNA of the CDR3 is TGTGCCAGCAGAGGGGGACAGTCCCACTATGGCTACACCTTC.

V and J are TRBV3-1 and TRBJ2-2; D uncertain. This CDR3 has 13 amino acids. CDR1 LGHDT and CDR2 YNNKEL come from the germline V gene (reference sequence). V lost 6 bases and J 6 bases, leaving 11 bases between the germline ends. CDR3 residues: CASSPSWAGELFF. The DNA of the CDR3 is TGTGCCAGCAGTCCGTCCTGGGCCGGGGAGCTGTTTTTT.

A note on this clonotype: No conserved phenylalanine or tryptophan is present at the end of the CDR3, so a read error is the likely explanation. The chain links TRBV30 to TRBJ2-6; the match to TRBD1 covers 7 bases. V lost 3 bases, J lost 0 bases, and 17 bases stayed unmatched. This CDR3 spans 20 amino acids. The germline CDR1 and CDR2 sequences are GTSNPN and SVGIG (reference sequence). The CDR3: CAWSLLDTGQIFSGANVLTI. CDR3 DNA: TGTGCCTGGAGCCTATTAGACACGGGACAGATCTTCTCTGGGGCCAACGTCCTGACTATC.

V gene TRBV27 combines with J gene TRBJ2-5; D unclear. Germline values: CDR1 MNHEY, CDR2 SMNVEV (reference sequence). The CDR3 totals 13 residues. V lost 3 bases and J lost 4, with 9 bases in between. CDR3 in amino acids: CASSLKAIETQYF. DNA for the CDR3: TGTGCCAGCAGTTTGAAGGCGATAGAGACCCAGTACTTC.

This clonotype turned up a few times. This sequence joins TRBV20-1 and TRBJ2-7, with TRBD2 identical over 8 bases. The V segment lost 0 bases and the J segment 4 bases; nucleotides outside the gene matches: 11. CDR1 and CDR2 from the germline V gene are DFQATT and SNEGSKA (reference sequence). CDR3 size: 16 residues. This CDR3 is CSARDLLLGGAYEQYF. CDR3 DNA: TGCAGTGCTAGAGACCTACTACTCGGGGGGGCTTACGAGCAGTACTTC.